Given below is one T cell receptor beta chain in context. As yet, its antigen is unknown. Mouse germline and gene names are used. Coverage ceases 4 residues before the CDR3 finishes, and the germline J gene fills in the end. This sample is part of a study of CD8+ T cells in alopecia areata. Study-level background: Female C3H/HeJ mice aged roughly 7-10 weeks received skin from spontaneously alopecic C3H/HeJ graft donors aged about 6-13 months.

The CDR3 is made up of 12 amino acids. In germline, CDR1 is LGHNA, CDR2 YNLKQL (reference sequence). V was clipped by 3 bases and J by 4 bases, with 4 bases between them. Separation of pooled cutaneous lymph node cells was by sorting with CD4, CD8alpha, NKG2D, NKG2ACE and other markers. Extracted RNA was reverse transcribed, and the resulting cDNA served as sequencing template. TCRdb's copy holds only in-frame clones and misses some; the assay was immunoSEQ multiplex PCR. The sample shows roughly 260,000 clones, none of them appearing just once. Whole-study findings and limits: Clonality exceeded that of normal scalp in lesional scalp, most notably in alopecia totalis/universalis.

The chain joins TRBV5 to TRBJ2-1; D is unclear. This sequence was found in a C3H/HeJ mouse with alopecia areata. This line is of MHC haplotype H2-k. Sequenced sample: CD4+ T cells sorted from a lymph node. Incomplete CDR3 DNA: TGTGCCAGCAGCCAGAGTTATGCT. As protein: CASSQSYA. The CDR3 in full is CASSQSYAEQFF.